This T cell receptor beta chain was recorded in a study of cytomegalovirus exposure and HLA in healthy donors. V lost 0 bases and J lost 2, with 9 bases in between. Germline V CDR1 and CDR2: SGDLS, YYNGEE. This CDR3 has 14 residues. Concerning this clone: Its specificity is unknown.

Findings and caveats of the study: Later on, an analysis tied 15,000 or so TCR beta sequences to HLA alleles at 0.05 false discovery rate. Earlier results showed most TCR beta V segments being productive about 90% or about 30% of the time.

The PCR contained 60 Vbeta and 13 Jbeta primers. TCRdb's table, derived via immunoSEQ multiplex PCR, lists solely in-frame clones and lacks some. The data contain 95,000 to 150,000 clones, roughly three fifths of them singletons. The clonotype comes from a woman aged 40 to 49 in good health and CMV-seropositive. Sequenced: PBMCs. The gene calls are TRBV9 and TRBJ2-7; perhaps TRBD1 as D (5 bases). In DNA form, the CDR3 reads TGTGCCAGCAGCGTAGCTTCCAGGGCCTACGAGCAGTACTTC. The encoded protein is CASSVASRAYEQYF. Based on the CDR3 plus reference TRBV9 and TRBJ2-7, the full variable domain is DSGVTQTPKHLITATGQRVTLRCSPRSGDLSVYWYQQSLDQGLQFLIQYYNGEERAKGNILERFSAQQFPDLHSELNLSSLELGDSALYFCASSVASRAYEQYFGPGTRLTVT.